The 21 T cell receptor beta chains reported below all come from one sample, sequenced in a study of blood T cell repertoires in COVID-19. Data came from immunoSEQ multiplex PCR; TCRdb stores just in-frame clones and leaves some out. The sample lists around 250,000 clones, around 93% occurring once. The sequenced sample consisted of PBMCs or T cells enriched from blood (not recorded which). Receptor source: a human donor in a cohort exposed to, infected with or recovered from COVID-19 (not recorded which). The donor label of this sample is uncertain.

The rearrangement uses TRBV7-2 and TRBJ2-5; 10 nucleotides line up with TRBD1. CDR3 length: 14 residues. CDR1 and CDR2 (germline): SGHTA, FQGNSA. J gave up 5 bases and V 4 bases, and 4 bases lay outside the gene matches. CDR3 in amino acids: CASSSATGGETQYF. CDR3 coding DNA: TGTGCCAGCAGCTCCGCGACAGGGGGCGAGACCCAGTACTTC.

CDR3 in DNA: TGTGCCAGCAGTCCAACTGAGTCGGAGACCCAGTACTTC. The encoded protein is CASSPTESETQYF. The V call is TRBV12-3 or TRBV12-4, the J call TRBJ2-5, with unresolved D. The germline V and J ends were trimmed by 5 bases and 5 bases, with 12 bases remaining between them. The CDR3 covers 13 residues.

The CDR3 DNA reads TGTGCCAGCAGCGTAGTCCCGGGACTGAGCGCTGGGGCCAACGTCCTGACTTTC. As protein: CASSVVPGLSAGANVLTF. This chain connects TRBV9 to TRBJ2-6; D perhaps matches TRBD2 (6 bases). This CDR3 comprises 18 residues. Trimming left V 0 bases short and J 2 bases short, with 15 bases between. From germline, CDR1 is SGDLS and CDR2 YYNGEE.

CDR3 in DNA: TGTGCCAGTAGCGGGGACAGGGGGTACGAGCAGTACTTC. Protein sequence: CASSGDRGYEQYF. V gene TRBV19 combines with J gene TRBJ2-7, with 11 nucleotides matching TRBD1. Germline lookup yields CDR1 LNHDA and CDR2 SQIVND (reference sequence). The CDR3 spans 13 residues. Unmatched junction bases numbered 2, after V lost 6 bases and J lost 4 bases. Full variable domain (outside the CDR3, taken from reference TRBV19 and TRBJ2-7): DGGITQSPKYLFRKEGQNVTLSCEQNLNHDAMYWYRQDPGQGLRLIYYSQIVNDFQKGDIAEGYSVSREKKESFPLTVTSAQKNPTAFYLCASSGDRGYEQYFGPGTRLTVT.

This clone is a singleton in its sample. In the same sample, other DNA sequences code for this CDR3. This chain uses TRBV24-1 with TRBJ1-2; TRBD1 matches at 11 bases. J lost 4 bases, V lost 4 bases, and 4 bases had no gene match. The CDR3 has 15 residues. Germline V gene data show CDR1 as KGHDR and CDR2 as SFDVKD. In DNA form, the CDR3 reads TGTGCCACCAGTGACCCAGGACAGGGGGCCTATGGCTACACCTTC. Translation: CATSDPGQGAYGYTF.

J is TRBJ1-6 and V is TRBV28; TRBD1 matches 9 bases. Germline V gene lookup returns CDR1 MDHEN and CDR2 SYDVKM. The V and J ends lost 5 bases and 8 bases, in that order; junction bases with no gene match: 7. CDR3 length: 15 amino acids. This chain's CDR3 is CASSGRDRDDSPLHF. CDR3 in DNA: TGTGCCAGCAGTGGACGGGACAGGGACGATTCACCCCTCCACTTT.

The CDR3 coding sequence is TGTGCCAGCAGTTTCCCACGCTACCGAGGGTTCGGGAATGAGCAGTTCTTC. Encoded protein: CASSFPRYRGFGNEQFF. This chain uses TRBV28 with TRBJ2-1; D perhaps matches TRBD2 (5 bases). Deletions cut 3 bases from V and 7 bases from J, with 22 bases between. Germline lookup yields CDR1 MDHEN and CDR2 SYDVKM. This CDR3 has 17 amino acids. The full variable domain, with the rest looked up from reference TRBV28 and TRBJ2-1, is DVKVTQSSRYLVKRTGEKVFLECVQDMDHENMFWYRQDPGLGLRLIYFSYDVKMKEKGDIPEGYSVSREKKERFSLILESASTNQTSMYLCASSFPRYRGFGNEQFFGPGTRLTVL.

In its sample, this clone was seen once. The rearrangement joins TRBV10-3 to TRBJ1-6, with 8 bases matching TRBD1. Losses at the gene ends were 10 bases for V and 10 bases for J; bases not matched to a gene: 6. Germline V gene sequence: CDR1 ENHRY, CDR2 SYGVKD. The CDR3 has 12 residues. CDR3 region: CATGQGGSPLHF. In nucleotides, the CDR3 is TGTGCCACCGGACAGGGAGGATCACCCCTCCACTTT.

The chain recombines TRBV27 with TRBJ1-2; no clear D. The CDR3 totals 13 residues. V gave up 2 bases and J gave up 6 bases, with 10 bases separating them. CDR1 is MNHEY, CDR2 SMNVEV, per germline (reference sequence). Here the CDR3 reads CASSLSGRNGYTF. The CDR3 DNA is TGTGCCAGCAGTTTAAGTGGGCGCAATGGCTACACCTTC.

The table lists this clone with a count of one. This chain joins TRBV12-3 or TRBV12-4 and TRBJ1-1, with D tentatively TRBD1 (5 bases). V lost 6 bases, J lost 0 bases, and 8 bases lay in between. The CDR3 loop spans 13 amino acids. The CDR3 sequence: CASRRGLNTEAFF. In nucleotides, the CDR3 is TGTGCCAGCAGAAGGGGCTTGAACACTGAAGCTTTCTTT.

The rearrangement joins TRBV7-9 to TRBJ2-7; tentatively, D is TRBD1 (6 bases). The length of the CDR3 is 13 residues. The germline V gene has CDR1 SEHNR and CDR2 FQNEAQ (reference sequence). Trimming pared 5 bases from V and 3 bases from J, leaving 11 bases between. In DNA form, the CDR3 reads TGTGCCAGCAGCCGAAAGGACAGCTACGAGCAGTACTTC. This gives the protein CASSRKDSYEQYF.

The CDR3 reads CASSPSRTGGYSGANVLTF. The CDR3 nucleotides read TGTGCCAGCTCACCCTCAAGGACAGGGGGTTACTCTGGGGCCAACGTCCTGACTTTC. This chain links TRBV18 with TRBJ2-6, with TRBD1 matching over 10 bases. Trimming at V came to 3 bases and at J to 0 bases, leaving 8 bases not matched to a gene. CDR1 and CDR2 from the germline V gene are KGHSH and LQKENI. The CDR3 is 19 residues long.

This clone was seen more than once but under ten times. This chain joins TRBV11-2 and TRBJ2-7; TRBD2 agrees at 9 bases. This CDR3 contains 15 residues. CDR1 is SGHAT, CDR2 FQNNGV, per germline. V trimming: 4 bases; J trimming: 7 bases; junction bases outside the gene matches: 11. The DNA for the CDR3 is TGTGCCAGCAGCTATGGCTGGTCTAGCGGGGCGGAGCAGTACTTC. This translates into CASSYGWSSGAEQYF.

This clone was picked up one time. The J gene is TRBJ1-2, the V gene TRBV2; TRBD1 matches 7 bases. V dropped 5 bases and J dropped 2; count of bases not matched to a gene: 2. From germline, CDR1 is SNHLY and CDR2 FYNNEI. This CDR3 region has 13 residues. The CDR3 loop is CASSQGGNYGYTF. In DNA form, the CDR3 reads TGTGCCAGCAGTCAGGGGGGAAACTATGGCTACACCTTC.

The genes are TRBV18 and TRBJ2-3; 10 bases align to TRBD1. J gave up 0 bases and V 3 bases, and 0 bases lay outside the gene matches. Looked up from germline, CDR1 is KGHSH and CDR2 is LQKENI. CDR3 length: 15 residues. This chain's CDR3 is CASSPGQGSTDTQYF. CDR3 DNA: TGTGCCAGCTCACCGGGACAGGGGAGCACAGATACGCAGTATTTT.

V gene TRBV7-8 combines with J gene TRBJ1-6; D is ambiguous. Trimming removed 1 base from V and 6 bases from J, with 13 bases in between. CDR1 SGHVS and CDR2 FQNEAQ come from the germline V gene. This CDR3 region has 16 residues. Here the CDR3 DNA reads TGTGCCAGCAGCTTAGAGCGGGGAGGGTCTAATTCACCCCTCCACTTT. Translating gives CASSLERGGSNSPLHF.

This rearrangement joins TRBV7-3 to TRBJ2-1, with 9 bases identical to TRBD2. The CDR3 is made up of 14 amino acids. Germline assignment: CDR1 SGHTA and CDR2 FQGTGA. Trimming at V came to 2 bases and at J to 5 bases, leaving 1 base not matched to a gene. CDR3 in DNA: TGTGCCAGCAGCTTACTAGCGGGGCACAATGAGCAGTTCTTC. Its protein is CASSLLAGHNEQFF.

The V call is TRBV6-5, the J call TRBJ1-5, with 7 positions matching TRBD1. The CDR3 covers 15 residues. The junction had 12 bases not matched to a gene; V was cut back by 9 bases and J by 4 bases. Germline V lookup: CDR1 MNHEY, CDR2 SVGAGI. CDR3 region: CASRDLYRGNQPQHF. For the CDR3, the DNA is TGTGCCAGTCGAGACCTGTACAGGGGAAATCAGCCCCAGCATTTT.

In DNA, the CDR3 is TGTGCCAGTTCCCAGGGGAGCGCTGAAGCTTTCTTT. Amino acid sequence: CASSQGSAEAFF. The rearrangement uses TRBV19 and TRBJ1-1, with D tentatively TRBD1 (6 bases). There are 12 residues in the CDR3. V was trimmed by 8 bases and J by 6 bases, leaving 13 bases between them. Germline assignment: CDR1 LNHDA and CDR2 SQIVND (reference sequence).

J is TRBJ2-5 and V is TRBV5-5; the match to TRBD1 covers 7 bases. The CDR3 has 14 residues. The germline gives CDR1 SGHKS, CDR2 YYEKEE (reference sequence). The V and J ends lost 3 bases and 5 bases, in that order; junction bases with no gene match: 7. The CDR3: CASSSRGGSETQYF. The CDR3 DNA follows: TGTGCCAGCAGCTCCAGAGGGGGCAGCGAGACCCAGTACTTC.

This clone was detected once. The chain uses TRBV27 and TRBJ2-1, with 8 bases matching TRBD2. After removal of 5 bases from V and 5 bases from J, the junction contained 17 bases not matched to a gene. The V gene's germline CDR1 is MNHEY and CDR2 SMNVEV (reference sequence). This CDR3 contains 18 residues. Here the CDR3 DNA reads TGTGCCAGCAGTCCCAAACCTACCGGGACTAGGTCCCACAATGAGCAGTTCTTC. It yields the protein CASSPKPTGTRSHNEQFF.